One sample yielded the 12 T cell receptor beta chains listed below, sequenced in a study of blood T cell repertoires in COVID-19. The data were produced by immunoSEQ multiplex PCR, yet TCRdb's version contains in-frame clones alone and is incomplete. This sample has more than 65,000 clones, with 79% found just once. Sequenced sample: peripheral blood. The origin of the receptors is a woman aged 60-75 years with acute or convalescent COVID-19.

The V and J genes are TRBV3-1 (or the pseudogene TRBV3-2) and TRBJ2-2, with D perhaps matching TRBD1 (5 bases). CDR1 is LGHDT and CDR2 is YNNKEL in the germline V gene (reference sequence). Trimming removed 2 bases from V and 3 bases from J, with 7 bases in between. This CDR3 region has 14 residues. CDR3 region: CASSQQGHTGELFF. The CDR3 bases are TGTGCCAGCAGCCAACAGGGCCACACCGGGGAGCTGTTTTTT.

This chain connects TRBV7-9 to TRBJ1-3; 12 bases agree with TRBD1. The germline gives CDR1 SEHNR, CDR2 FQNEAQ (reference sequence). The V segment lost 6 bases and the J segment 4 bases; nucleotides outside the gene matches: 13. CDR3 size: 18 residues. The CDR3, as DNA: TGTGCCAGCAGGGGCCGGGACAGGGGGCTCTCTGGAGGAAACACCATATATTTT. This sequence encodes CASRGRDRGLSGGNTIYF.

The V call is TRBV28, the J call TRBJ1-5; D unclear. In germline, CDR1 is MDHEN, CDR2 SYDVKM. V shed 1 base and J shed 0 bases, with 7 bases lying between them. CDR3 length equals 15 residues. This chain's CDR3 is CASSLLFNSNQPQHF. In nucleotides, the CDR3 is TGTGCCAGCAGTTTATTGTTTAATAGCAATCAGCCCCAGCATTTT.

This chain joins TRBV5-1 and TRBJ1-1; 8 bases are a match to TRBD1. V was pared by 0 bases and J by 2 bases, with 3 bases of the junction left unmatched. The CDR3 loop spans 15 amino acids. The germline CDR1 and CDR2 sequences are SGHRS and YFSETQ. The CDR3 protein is CASSLGQGINTEAFF. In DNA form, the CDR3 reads TGCGCCAGCAGCTTGGGACAGGGGATCAACACTGAAGCTTTCTTT.

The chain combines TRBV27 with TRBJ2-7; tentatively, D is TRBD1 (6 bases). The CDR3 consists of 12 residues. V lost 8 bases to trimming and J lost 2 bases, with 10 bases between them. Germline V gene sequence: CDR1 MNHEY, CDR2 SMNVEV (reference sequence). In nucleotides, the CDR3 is TGTGCCAGCGGCTACAGGGCCTACGAGCAGTACTTC. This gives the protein CASGYRAYEQYF.

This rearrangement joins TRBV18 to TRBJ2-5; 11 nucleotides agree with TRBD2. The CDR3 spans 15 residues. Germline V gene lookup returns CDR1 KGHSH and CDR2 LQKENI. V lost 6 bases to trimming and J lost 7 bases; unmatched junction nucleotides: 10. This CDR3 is CASSSGTSGRSTQYF. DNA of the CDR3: TGTGCCAGCTCTTCTGGGACTAGCGGTCGTTCGACCCAGTACTTC.

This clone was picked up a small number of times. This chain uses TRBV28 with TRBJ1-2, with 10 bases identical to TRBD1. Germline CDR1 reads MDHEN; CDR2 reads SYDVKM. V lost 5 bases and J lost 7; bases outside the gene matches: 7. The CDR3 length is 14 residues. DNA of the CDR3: TGTGCCAGCAGTCCCGGACAGGGGGATGGTGGCTACACCTTC. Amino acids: CASSPGQGDGGYTF.

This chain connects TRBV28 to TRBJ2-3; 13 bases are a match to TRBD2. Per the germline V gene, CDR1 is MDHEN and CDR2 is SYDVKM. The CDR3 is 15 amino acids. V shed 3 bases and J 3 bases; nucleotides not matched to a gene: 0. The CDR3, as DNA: TGTGCCAGCAGTTTGGGACTAGCGGGAACAGATACGCAGTATTTT. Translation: CASSLGLAGTDTQYF.

The CDR3 nucleotides read TGCGCCAGCAGCTTGACAGGGTCCTATAATTCACCCCTCCACTTT. Protein product: CASSLTGSYNSPLHF. The gene calls are TRBV5-1 and TRBJ1-6; perhaps TRBD1 as D (6 bases). The V gene's germline CDR1 is SGHRS and CDR2 YFSETQ. The CDR3 has 15 amino acids. V was pared by 1 base and J by 1 base, with 6 bases between. Looking up the rest from reference TRBV5-1 and TRBJ1-6 gives the full variable domain: KAGVTQTPRYLIKTRGQQVTLSCSPISGHRSVSWYQQTPGQGLQFLFEYFSETQRNKGNFPGRFSGRQFSNSRSEMNVSTLELGDSALYLCASSLTGSYNSPLHFGNGTRLTVT.

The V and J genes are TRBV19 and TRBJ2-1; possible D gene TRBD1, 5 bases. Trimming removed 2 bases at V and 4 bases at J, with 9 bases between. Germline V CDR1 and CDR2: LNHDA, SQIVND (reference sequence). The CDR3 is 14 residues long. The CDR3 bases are TGTGCCAGTAGTATAAGGACAACTTACAATGAGCAGTTCTTC. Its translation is CASSIRTTYNEQFF.

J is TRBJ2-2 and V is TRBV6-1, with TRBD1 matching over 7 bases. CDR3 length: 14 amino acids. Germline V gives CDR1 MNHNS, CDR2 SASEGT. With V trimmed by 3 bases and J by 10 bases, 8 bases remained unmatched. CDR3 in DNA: TGTGCCAGCAGTGATGTAGACAGGGTCGAGGAGCTGTTTTTT. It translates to CASSDVDRVEELFF.

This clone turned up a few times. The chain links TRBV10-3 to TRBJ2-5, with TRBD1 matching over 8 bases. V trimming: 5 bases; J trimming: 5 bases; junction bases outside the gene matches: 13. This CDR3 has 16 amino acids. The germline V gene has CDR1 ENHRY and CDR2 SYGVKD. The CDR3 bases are TGTGCCATCAGTCTCCAGGGGGCCGCGGCGGGGGAGACCCAGTACTTC. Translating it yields CAISLQGAAAGETQYF.